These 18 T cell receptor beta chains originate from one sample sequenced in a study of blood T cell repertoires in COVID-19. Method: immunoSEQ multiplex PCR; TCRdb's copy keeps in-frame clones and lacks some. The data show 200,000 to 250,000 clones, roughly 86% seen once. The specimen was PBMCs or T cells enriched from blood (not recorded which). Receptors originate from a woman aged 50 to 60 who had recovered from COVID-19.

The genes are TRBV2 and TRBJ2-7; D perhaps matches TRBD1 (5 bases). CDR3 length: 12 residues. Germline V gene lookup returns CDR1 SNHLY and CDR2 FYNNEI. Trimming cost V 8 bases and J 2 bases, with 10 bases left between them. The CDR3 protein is CASGAGPYEQYF. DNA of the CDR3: TGTGCCAGCGGGGCCGGACCCTACGAGCAGTACTTC.

In DNA form, the CDR3 reads TGTGCCAGCAGTGAATATCTCGTCGGACTAGCGGGTGTGTCCTACGAGCAGTACTTC. Protein product: CASSEYLVGLAGVSYEQYF. The chain combines TRBV2 with TRBJ2-7; 11 bases align to TRBD2. Per germline, CDR1 SNHLY and CDR2 FYNNEI. The V segment lost 2 bases and the J segment 1 base; nucleotides outside the gene matches: 13. The CDR3 totals 19 residues. The full variable domain, rest sourced from reference TRBV2 and TRBJ2-7, is EPEVTQTPSHQVTQMGQEVILRCVPISNHLYFYWYRQILGQKVEFLVSFYNNEISEKSEIFDDQFSVERPDGSNFTLKIRSTKLEDSAMYFCASSEYLVGLAGVSYEQYFGPGTRLTVT.

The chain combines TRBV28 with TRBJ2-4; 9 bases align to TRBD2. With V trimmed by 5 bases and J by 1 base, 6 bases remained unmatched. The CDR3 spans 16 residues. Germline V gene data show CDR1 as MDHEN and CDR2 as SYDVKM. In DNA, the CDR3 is TGTGCCAGCAGTAGTCGACTAGCGGAGGCCAAAAACATTCAGTACTTC. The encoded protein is CASSSRLAEAKNIQYF.

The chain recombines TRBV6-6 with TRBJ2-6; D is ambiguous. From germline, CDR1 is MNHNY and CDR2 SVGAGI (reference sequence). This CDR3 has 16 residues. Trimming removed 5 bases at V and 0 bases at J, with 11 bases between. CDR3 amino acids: CASSNLLGSGANVLTF. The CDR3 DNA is TGTGCCAGCAGTAATCTACTCGGCTCTGGGGCCAACGTCCTGACTTTC.

The CDR3 DNA sequence: TGTGCCAGTAGTATCCCCCCCGGGACTTATGGAAACACCATATATTTT. Encoded protein: CASSIPPGTYGNTIYF. This sequence joins TRBV19 and TRBJ1-3, with a weak D call TRBD1 (5 bases). Trimming took 3 bases from V and 3 from J, leaving 15 bases between them. Germline loops: CDR1 LNHDA, CDR2 SQIVND (reference sequence). There are 16 residues in the CDR3.

The CDR3 here is CASQGVHTNEKLFF. In DNA, the CDR3 is TGTGCCTCCCAAGGGGTTCATACTAATGAAAAACTGTTTTTT. The chain recombines TRBV7-2 with TRBJ1-4; D perhaps matches TRBD1 (5 bases). The CDR3 is 14 amino acids. CDR1 is SGHTA and CDR2 is FQGNSA in the germline V gene. Trimming pared 11 bases from V and 2 bases from J, leaving 15 bases between.

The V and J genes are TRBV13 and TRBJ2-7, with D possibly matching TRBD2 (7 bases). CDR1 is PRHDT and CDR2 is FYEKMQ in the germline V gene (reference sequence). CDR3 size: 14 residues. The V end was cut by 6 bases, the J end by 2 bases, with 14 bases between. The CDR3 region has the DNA TGTGCCAGCAGGGGGGGGCGGAAAGCCTACGAGCAGTACTTC. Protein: CASRGGRKAYEQYF.

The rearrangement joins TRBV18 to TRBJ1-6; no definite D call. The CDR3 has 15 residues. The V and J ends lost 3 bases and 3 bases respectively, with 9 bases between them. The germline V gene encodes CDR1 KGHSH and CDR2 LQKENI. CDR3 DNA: TGTGCCAGCTCACCCGAGCTAATCTATAATTCACCCCTCCACTTT. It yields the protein CASSPELIYNSPLHF.

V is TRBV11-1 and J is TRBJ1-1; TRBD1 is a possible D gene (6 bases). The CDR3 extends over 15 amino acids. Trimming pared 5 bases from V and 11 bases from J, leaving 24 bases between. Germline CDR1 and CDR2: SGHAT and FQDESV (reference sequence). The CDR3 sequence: CASSKTFGQTTGAFF. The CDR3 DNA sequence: TGTGCCAGCAGCAAGACGTTTGGACAGACTACGGGGGCTTTCTTT.

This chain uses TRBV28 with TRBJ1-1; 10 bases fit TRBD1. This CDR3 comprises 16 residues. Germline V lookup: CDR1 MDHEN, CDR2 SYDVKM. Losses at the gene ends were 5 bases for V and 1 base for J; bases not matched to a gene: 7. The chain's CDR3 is CASSEGTGVRNTEAFF. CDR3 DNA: TGTGCCAGCAGTGAGGGGACAGGGGTTCGGAACACTGAAGCTTTCTTT. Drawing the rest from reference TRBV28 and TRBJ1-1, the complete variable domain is DVKVTQSSRYLVKRTGEKVFLECVQDMDHENMFWYRQDPGLGLRLIYFSYDVKMKEKGDIPEGYSVSREKKERFSLILESASTNQTSMYLCASSEGTGVRNTEAFFGQGTRLTVV.

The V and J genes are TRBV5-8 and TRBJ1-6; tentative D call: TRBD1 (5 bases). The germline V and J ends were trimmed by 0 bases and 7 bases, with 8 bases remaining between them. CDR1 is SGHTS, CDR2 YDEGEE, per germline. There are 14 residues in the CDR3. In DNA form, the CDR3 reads TGTGCCAGCAGCTTGGGACAGAGAAATTCACCCCTCCACTTT. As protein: CASSLGQRNSPLHF. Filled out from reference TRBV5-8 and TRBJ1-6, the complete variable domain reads EAGVTQSPTHLIKTRGQQATLRCSPISGHTSVYWYQQALGLGLQFLLWYDEGEERNRGNFPPRFSGRQFPNYSSELNVNALELEDSALYLCASSLGQRNSPLHFGNGTRLTVT.

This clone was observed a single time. The CDR3 is CASSPPDRGDEQFF. The CDR3 DNA follows: TGTGCCAGCTCACCACCGGACCGGGGAGATGAGCAGTTCTTC. This chain connects TRBV18 to TRBJ2-1; tentatively, D is TRBD2 (5 bases). The CDR3 totals 14 residues. Trimming took off 0 bases at V and 8 bases at J, with 11 bases between the two ends. Germline V gene lookup returns CDR1 KGHSH and CDR2 LQKENI.

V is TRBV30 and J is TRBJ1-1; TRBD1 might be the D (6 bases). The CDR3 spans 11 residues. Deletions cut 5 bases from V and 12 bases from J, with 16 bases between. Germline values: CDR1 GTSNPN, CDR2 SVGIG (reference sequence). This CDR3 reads CAWQGPQVSFF. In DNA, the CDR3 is TGTGCCTGGCAGGGGCCCCAGGTCTCTTTCTTT.

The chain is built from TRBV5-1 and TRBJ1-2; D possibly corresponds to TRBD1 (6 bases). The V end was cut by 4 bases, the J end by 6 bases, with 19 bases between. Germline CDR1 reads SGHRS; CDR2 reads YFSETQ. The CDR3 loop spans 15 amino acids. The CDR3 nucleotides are TGCGCCAGCAGCCACACAGGGCCTGGGTTGGATGGCTACACCTTC. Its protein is CASSHTGPGLDGYTF.

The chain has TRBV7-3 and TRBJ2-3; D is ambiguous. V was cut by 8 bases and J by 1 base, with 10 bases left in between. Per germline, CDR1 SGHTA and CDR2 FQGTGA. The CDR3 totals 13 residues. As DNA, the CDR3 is TGTGCCAGCGCCCCTTCGGGCACAGATACGCAGTATTTT. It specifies CASAPSGTDTQYF.

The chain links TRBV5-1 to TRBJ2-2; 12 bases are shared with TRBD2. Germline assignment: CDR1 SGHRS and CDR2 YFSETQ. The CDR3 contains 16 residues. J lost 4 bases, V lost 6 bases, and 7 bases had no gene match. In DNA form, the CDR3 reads TGCGCCAGCACGAGACTAGCGGGAGACCGCACCGGGGAGCTGTTTTTT. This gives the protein CASTRLAGDRTGELFF.

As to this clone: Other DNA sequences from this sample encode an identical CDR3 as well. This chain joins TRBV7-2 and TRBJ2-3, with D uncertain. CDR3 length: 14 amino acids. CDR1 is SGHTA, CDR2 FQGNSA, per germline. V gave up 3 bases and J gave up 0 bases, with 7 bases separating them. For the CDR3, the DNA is TGTGCCAGCAGCTTGGGCACTAGCACAGATACGCAGTATTTT. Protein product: CASSLGTSTDTQYF.

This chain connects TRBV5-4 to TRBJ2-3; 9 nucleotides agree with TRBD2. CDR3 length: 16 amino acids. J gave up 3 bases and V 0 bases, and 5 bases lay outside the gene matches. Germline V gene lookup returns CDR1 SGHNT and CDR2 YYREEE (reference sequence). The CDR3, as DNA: TGTGCCAGCAGCTTGGGAGCGGGAGGTGGGACAGATACGCAGTATTTT. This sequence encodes CASSLGAGGGTDTQYF.